This TCR beta chain was identified in a study of cytomegalovirus exposure and HLA in healthy donors. The overall study: When over 300 donors were genotyped, roughly 82% of them were found to fall in the Caucasian-associated ancestry cluster. Study outcomes and limitations: CMV serostatus stood as the only immune exposure information on hand. According to a later analysis, most TCR beta chains associated with CMV appeared HLA-restricted. A link between a missense DCLRE1C variant and TCR beta V- and J-gene trimming emerged from a later analysis.

The PCR made use of 60 Vbeta and 13 Jbeta primers. TCRdb's copy holds only in-frame clones and misses some; the assay was immunoSEQ multiplex PCR. The table has 120,000 or so clones, about 81% seen once; the top ten hold about 9.1%. In the case of this clone: Its cognate antigen is unknown.

The junction had 17 bases not matched to a gene; V was cut back by 7 bases and J by 3 bases. The length of the CDR3 is 16 residues. From germline, CDR1 is SQVTM and CDR2 ANQGSEA. This TCR was sampled from a woman aged 45-65 years in good health and CMV-seropositive. Sequenced input: PBMCs. This chain connects TRBV29-1 to TRBJ2-7, with 8 bases aligning to TRBD1. CDR3 sequence (DNA): TGCAGCGGAAATGATTATGGGACAGGCCGCGACTACGAGCAGTACTTC. It translates to CSGNDYGTGRDYEQYF.